One sample yielded the 9 T cell receptor beta chains listed below, sequenced in a study of cytomegalovirus exposure and HLA in healthy donors. In the PCR, 60 Vbeta and 13 Jbeta primers were used. Sequencing used immunoSEQ multiplex PCR; TCRdb keeps in-frame clones, though not all of them. The data show about 120,000 clones, under 90% seen once. What was sequenced was PBMCs. Every receptor here comes from a woman aged 25-40 years in good health and CMV-seronegative.

This clone has more than one count but fewer than ten. The chain has TRBV5-6 and TRBJ2-2; D is perhaps TRBD2 (5 bases). The CDR3 runs 16 residues. Germline lookup yields CDR1 SGHDT and CDR2 YYEEEE. V was shortened by 4 bases and J by 7 bases, with 20 bases between the two germline ends. The DNA for the CDR3 is TGTGCCAGCAGCCGATCTTCGGACTGGTTTGTCGGGGAGCTGTTTTTT. The encoded protein is CASSRSSDWFVGELFF.

About this clone: An end of the junction does not agree with germline; a read error may underlie this. The chain combines TRBV7-9 with TRBJ2-6; 12 bases are shared with TRBD1. Germline loops: CDR1 SEHNR, CDR2 FQNEAQ (reference sequence). CDR3 length: 17 residues. CDR3 region: CSSSIGTGGTGANVLTF. In DNA, the CDR3 is TGTTCCAGCAGCATCGGGACAGGGGGCACTGGGGCCAACGTCCTGACTTTC.

This clone was detected a few times. The V and J genes are TRBV4-3 and TRBJ1-1; D not resolved. CDR3 length: 13 amino acids. Deletions cut 4 bases from V and 4 bases from J, with 10 bases between. Germline-derived CDR1 and CDR2 are LGHNA and YSLEER. DNA for the CDR3: TGCGCCAGCAGCCCCTTGGAGGGCACTGAAGCTTTCTTT. This sequence encodes CASSPLEGTEAFF.

CDR3 sequence reads: CASSLFGFLNTEAFF. The DNA for the CDR3 is TGTGCCAGCAGTTTATTCGGGTTTTTGAACACTGAAGCTTTCTTT. The chain recombines TRBV28 with TRBJ1-1, with D unresolved. The CDR3 consists of 15 residues. The V gene's germline CDR1 is MDHEN and CDR2 SYDVKM. Trimming left V 1 base short and J 0 bases short, with 9 bases between.

This clone appeared a single time. The rearrangement links TRBV10-1 to TRBJ2-1, with TRBD2 matching 8 bases. V trimming: 5 bases; J trimming: 5 bases; junction bases outside the gene matches: 8. The CDR3 has 15 residues. The germline gives CDR1 WNHNN, CDR2 SYGVQD (reference sequence). The CDR3 loop reads CASSRGLAGDNEQFF. The DNA of the CDR3 is TGCGCCAGCAGTAGAGGACTAGCCGGGGACAATGAGCAGTTCTTC.

CDR3 sequence (DNA): TGTGCCAGCAGCTTAGCCGGGGGGGGGAAGGTTGAGCAGTTCTTC. Its translation is CASSLAGGGKVEQFF. The J gene is TRBJ2-1, the V gene TRBV7-2, with 8 nucleotides matching TRBD2. From germline, CDR1 is SGHTA and CDR2 FQGNSA. The J segment lost 9 bases and the V segment lost 0 bases, leaving 7 bases of the junction unmatched. CDR3 length equals 15 residues.

J is TRBJ1-1 and V is TRBV5-1, with D possibly being TRBD1 (5 bases). The V and J ends lost 5 bases and 5 bases respectively, with 16 bases between them. CDR1 and CDR2 (germline): SGHRS, YFSETQ. The CDR3 contains 14 residues. CDR3 sequence reads: CASRPGAAGTEAFF. The CDR3 region has the DNA TGCGCCAGCAGACCCGGGGCAGCGGGGACTGAAGCTTTCTTT.

The chain couples TRBV27 to TRBJ1-3; tentatively, D is TRBD1 (6 bases). CDR1 and CDR2 (germline): MNHEY, SMNVEV (reference sequence). This CDR3 region has 14 residues. V gave up 5 bases and J gave up 3 bases, with 11 bases separating them. Here the CDR3 DNA reads TGTGCCAGCAGTCCAGGGGTGGGTGGAAACACCATATATTTT. Its protein product is CASSPGVGGNTIYF.

This chain joins TRBV11-3 and TRBJ2-7; 10 bases align to TRBD2. The CDR3 totals 14 residues. The J segment lost 7 bases and the V segment lost 11 bases, leaving 14 bases of the junction unmatched. Germline V gives CDR1 SGHNT, CDR2 YENEEA. This CDR3 is CAPRGASGSGEQYF. DNA of the CDR3: TGTGCCCCGCGAGGGGCTAGCGGGAGCGGAGAGCAGTACTTC.